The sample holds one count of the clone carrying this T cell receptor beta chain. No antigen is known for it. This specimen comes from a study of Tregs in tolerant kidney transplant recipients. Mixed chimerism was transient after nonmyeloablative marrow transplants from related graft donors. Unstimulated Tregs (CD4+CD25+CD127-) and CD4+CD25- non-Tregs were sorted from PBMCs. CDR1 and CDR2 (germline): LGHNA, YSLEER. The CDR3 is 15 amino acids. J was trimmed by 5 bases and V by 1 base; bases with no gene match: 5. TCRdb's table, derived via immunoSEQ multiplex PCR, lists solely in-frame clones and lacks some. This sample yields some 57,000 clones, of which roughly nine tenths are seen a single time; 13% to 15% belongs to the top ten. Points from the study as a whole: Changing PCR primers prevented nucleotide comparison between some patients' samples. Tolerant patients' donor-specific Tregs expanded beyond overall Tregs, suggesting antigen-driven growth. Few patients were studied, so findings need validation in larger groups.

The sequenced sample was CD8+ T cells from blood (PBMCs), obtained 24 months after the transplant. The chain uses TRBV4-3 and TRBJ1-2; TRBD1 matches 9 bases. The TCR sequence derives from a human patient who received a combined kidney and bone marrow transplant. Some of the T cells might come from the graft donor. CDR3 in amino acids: CASSQGHRGPYGYTF. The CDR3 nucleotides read TGCGCCAGCAGCCAAGGTCACAGGGGGCCTTATGGCTACACCTTC.